This is a list of T cell receptor beta chains from one sample in a study of CD8 T cells in ankylosing spondylitis. TCRdb re-called the 5' RACE reads through MiXCR, storing one row per CDR3 protein. The table includes 700,000 or so distinct CDR3 sequences, roughly 19% detected once. Sample: blood, either unsorted or a sorted T cell fraction (not recorded which). These receptors came from a male donor with ankylosing spondylitis. CDR3s include the opening cysteine and the closing phenylalanine or tryptophan. The D gene is left open where the match is weak. A clone size is listed for some rows: how often the clone was seen (once, few, many), or a class if it is expanded.

V,size,D,length,J,DNA,CDR3
TRBV14,NA,TRBD1,16,TRBJ2-3,TGTGCCAGCAGCCACGTCGACAGGGGTAGCACAGATACGCAGTATTTT,CASSHVDRGSTDTQYF
TRBV7-9,few,NA,13,TRBJ2-1,TGTGCCAGCAGCTTCCAACAACTTATGGAGCAGTTCTTC,CASSFQQLMEQFF
TRBV24-1,NA,NA,15,TRBJ2-5,TGTGCCACCAGTGACAGAACAGGTCCGAAGGAGACCCAGTACTTC,CATSDRTGPKETQYF
TRBV4-1,NA,NA,13,TRBJ2-3,TGCGCCAGCAGCCTCCATCGCACAGATACGCAGTATTTT,CASSLHRTDTQYF
TRBV7-3,NA,NA,13,TRBJ1-1,TGTGCCAGCAGCCTGACGATGGCCACTGAAGCTTTCTTT,CASSLTMATEAFF
TRBV7-2,many,NA,13,TRBJ1-1,TGTGCCAGCAGACGGTTGACGAACACTGAAGCTTTCTTT,CASRRLTNTEAFF
TRBV7-2,NA,TRBD2,16,TRBJ2-3,TGTGCCAGCAGCTTGGGTGGCGGGAGGAACGCAGATACGCAGTATTTT,CASSLGGGRNADTQYF
TRBV27,NA,NA,15,TRBJ2-7,TGTGCCAGCAGTTTAAGGGGGGGATGGGACTACGAGCAGTACTTC,CASSLRGGWDYEQYF
TRBV11-2,few,TRBD2,15,TRBJ2-1,TGTGCCAGCAGCACAGCCGGGGGGATCTACAATGAGCAGTTCTTC,CASSTAGGIYNEQFF
TRBV4-1,few,TRBD1,17,TRBJ1-4,TGCGCCAGCAGCCAACCCCGGGACAGGGGAGTTAATGAAAAACTGTTTTTT,CASSQPRDRGVNEKLFF
TRBV29-1,few,TRBD1,14,TRBJ2-5,TGCAGCGTTGGGGGACAGGGCTTCGGCGAGACCCAGTACTTC,CSVGGQGFGETQYF
TRBV4-1,NA,TRBD1,17,TRBJ2-7,TGCGCCAGCAGCCAAGCTCCCGGGACAGACTCGACCTACGAGCAGTACTTC,CASSQAPGTDSTYEQYF
TRBV2,NA,NA,14,TRBJ2-5,TGTGCCAGCAGCCGAACAGGGAACCGGGAGACCCAGTACTTC,CASSRTGNRETQYF
TRBV30,few,NA,13,TRBJ1-5,TGTGCCTGGAACGGACCAGGCAATCAGCCCCAGCATTTT,CAWNGPGNQPQHF
TRBV7-9,NA,TRBD1,14,TRBJ1-2,TGTGCCAGCAGCACGACGGGACAGGGGGATGGCTACACCTTC,CASSTTGQGDGYTF
TRBV6-2/TRBV6-3,NA,NA,16,TRBJ2-7,TGTGCCAGCAGTTATTTCCGAGGGGGAGGGGTCTACGAGCAGTACTTC,CASSYFRGGGVYEQYF
TRBV4-1,NA,TRBD1,14,TRBJ2-7,TGCGCCAGCAGCCAAGTGGACAGGGTCTACGAGCAGTACTTC,CASSQVDRVYEQYF
TRBV5-1,NA,TRBD2,16,TRBJ2-3,TGCGCCAGCAGCTTGGAGCGGGAGCTAGACACAGATACGCAGTATTTT,CASSLERELDTDTQYF
TRBV10-3,few,NA,14,TRBJ1-2,TGTGCCATCAGTGACGGTGGGCAGGTCTATGGCTACACCTTC,CAISDGGQVYGYTF
TRBV30,few,NA,11,TRBJ1-1,TGTGCCTGGAGTGTAGGGCCTGAAGCTTTCTTT,CAWSVGPEAFF
TRBV5-1,NA,TRBD1,14,TRBJ2-7,TGCGCCAGCAGCGAAGGGACAGGGCTTGAGGAGCAGTACTTC,CASSEGTGLEEQYF
TRBV6-1,few,NA,15,TRBJ1-4,TGTGCCAGCAGTCGATCCGGGCCTACTAATGAAAAACTGTTTTTT,CASSRSGPTNEKLFF
TRBV9,NA,TRBD1,15,TRBJ2-2,TGTGCCAGCAGCCCACAGGGGGTGTTCACCGGGGAGCTGTTTTTT,CASSPQGVFTGELFF
TRBV6-1,NA,NA,15,TRBJ2-7,TGTGCCAGCAGTGAAAACCGGGACTGGTCCTACGAGCAGTACTTC,CASSENRDWSYEQYF
TRBV11-2,NA,TRBD1,18,TRBJ1-6,TGTGCCAGCAGATTATCAAGGACCACAGGGGGGTCCGGACCACCCCTCCACTTT,CASRLSRTTGGSGPPLHF
TRBV19,NA,NA,10,TRBJ2-7,TGTGCCGGTATTCTCTACGAGCAGTACTTC,CAGILYEQYF
TRBV20-1,few,NA,14,TRBJ2-5,TGCAGTGCTAGTGTACGGTCCCATCAAGAGACCCAGTACTTC,CSASVRSHQETQYF
TRBV20-1,NA,TRBD1,18,TRBJ1-1,TGCAGTGCTAGAGATTGGAGAGGAACAGGGGCGCGGAACACTGAAGCTTTCTTT,CSARDWRGTGARNTEAFF
TRBV11-2,NA,NA,15,TRBJ2-7,TGTGCCAGCAGCTTAGATCGGGGTTGGGCCTACGAGCAGTACTTC,CASSLDRGWAYEQYF
TRBV11-2,NA,NA,15,TRBJ1-5,TGTGCCAGCAGCTTAGAGAGGGAGGACAATCAGCCCCAGCATTTT,CASSLEREDNQPQHF
TRBV6-2/TRBV6-3,NA,NA,12,TRBJ2-2,TGTGCCAGCAGTTACGGGGCCGGGGAGCTGTTTTTT,CASSYGAGELFF
TRBV27,few,TRBD2,20,TRBJ2-3,TGTGCCAGCAGTACTCTTTCGGGACGGACTAGCGGGACCGGCACAGATACGCAGTATTTT,CASSTLSGRTSGTGTDTQYF
TRBV10-2,NA,TRBD1,15,TRBJ1-3,TGCGCCAGCGCCGGACAGGCGAATACTGGAAACACCATATATTTT,CASAGQANTGNTIYF
TRBV14,few,NA,16,TRBJ2-5,TGTGCCAGCAGCCAGATGACAGGTCCCGAGGGGGAGACCCAGTACTTC,CASSQMTGPEGETQYF
TRBV20-1,few,NA,14,TRBJ1-2,TGCAGTGCTAGAGATCTTGCAGACATCTATGGCTACACCTTC,CSARDLADIYGYTF
TRBV6-1,once,NA,15,TRBJ2-7,TGTGCCAGCAGCGGGGAGGGGGGGCGCTTCTACGAGCAGTACTTC,CASSGEGGRFYEQYF
TRBV20-1,few,NA,13,TRBJ2-7,TGCAGTGCGCTGGCCGGGATCTCCTACGAGCAGTACTTC,CSALAGISYEQYF
TRBV4-1,NA,TRBD2,17,TRBJ2-5,TGCGCCAGCAGCCAAGGGGCTAGCGGGGGGAGCCAAGAGACCCAGTACTTC,CASSQGASGGSQETQYF
TRBV7-9,NA,NA,14,TRBJ2-4,TGTGCCAGCAGCTTTCGGGACACAAAAAACATTCAGTACTTC,CASSFRDTKNIQYF
TRBV4-1,NA,TRBD2,21,TRBJ2-7,TGCGCCAGCAGTCTAGGAAGGCAAGGGACGGGAGGGACTAGCGTTAGCTACGAGCAGTACTTC,CASSLGRQGTGGTSVSYEQYF
TRBV5-6,NA,TRBD1,15,TRBJ1-4,TGTGCCAGCAGTTCAACAGGGGAGGGGAATGAAAAACTGTTTTTT,CASSSTGEGNEKLFF
TRBV3-1,NA,NA,14,TRBJ2-5,TGTGCCAGCAGCCCTATGGCAGGGACAGAGACCCAGTACTTC,CASSPMAGTETQYF
TRBV24-1,few,NA,16,TRBJ2-2,TGTGCCACCAGTGATCAAGGACACCCGAACACCGGGGAGCTGTTTTTT,CATSDQGHPNTGELFF
TRBV28,NA,NA,12,TRBJ2-1,TGTGCCAGCAGTTACCGACGTGGTGAGCAGTTCTTC,CASSYRRGEQFF
TRBV6-1,few,TRBD1,15,TRBJ2-7,TGTGCCAGCAGTGAAACCGGGACAGGGGCCTACGAGCAGTACTTC,CASSETGTGAYEQYF
TRBV11-2,NA,NA,15,TRBJ2-7,TGTGCCAGCAGCTTAGTTTCAACTATCTCCTACGAGCAGTACTTC,CASSLVSTISYEQYF
TRBV12-3/TRBV12-4,NA,NA,14,TRBJ1-5,TGTGCCAGCAGTTTAGATGTCGGGAGGCAGCCCCAGCATTTT,CASSLDVGRQPQHF
TRBV7-2,NA,TRBD2,14,TRBJ2-5,TGTGCCAGCAGCTTAACGCGGGGGGTAGAGACCCAGTACTTC,CASSLTRGVETQYF
TRBV12-3/TRBV12-4,NA,NA,13,TRBJ2-1,TGTGCCAGCAGCACCTCACTAAACAATGAGCAGTTCTTC,CASSTSLNNEQFF
TRBV27,NA,TRBD2,16,TRBJ2-1,TGTGCCAGCACGGGGGGTAGCGGGGGAAAGTACAATGAGCAGTTCTTC,CASTGGSGGKYNEQFF
TRBV7-2,NA,NA,15,TRBJ2-2,TGTGCCAGCAGCCCCGGGACCTTGAAGACCGGGGAGCTGTTTTTT,CASSPGTLKTGELFF
TRBV11-2,NA,TRBD2,19,TRBJ2-3,TGTGCCAGCAGCTCTTACGGGACTAGCGGGAGGGGAAGCACAGATACGCAGTATTTT,CASSSYGTSGRGSTDTQYF
TRBV6-5,many,TRBD2,15,TRBJ2-7,TGTGCCAGCAGTTACTCGACTAGCGGGAGTTACGAGCAGTACTTC,CASSYSTSGSYEQYF
TRBV12-3/TRBV12-4,few,NA,12,TRBJ1-3,TGTGCCAGCATTTCATCTGGAAACACCATATATTTT,CASISSGNTIYF
TRBV4-2,NA,NA,12,TRBJ1-1,TGTGCCAGCAGCCAAGACTCAGGGAAAGCTTTCTTT,CASSQDSGKAFF
TRBV27,NA,NA,14,TRBJ1-5,TGTGCCAGCAGTTTATCGGGGGAGGGGACGCCCCAGCATTTT,CASSLSGEGTPQHF